Reported below is one TCR beta chain. This sample stems from a study of blood T cell repertoires in COVID-19. Whole-study context: Italy, Spain and the United States were the sources of the convalescent and acute COVID-19 samples. Sources were T cells, B-cell-depleted T cells, or PBMCs; the material itself was cDNA or gDNA.

CDR3 length: 15 amino acids. Per the germline V gene, CDR1 is MNHEY and CDR2 is SMNVEV (reference sequence). V gave up 5 bases and J gave up 3 bases; unmatched junction bases: 7. Under the authors' procedure: Nucleated cell number was recorded as an estimate derived from reference gene primer amplification. Here immunoSEQ multiplex PCR was the method, and the copy in TCRdb shows in-frame clones only, minus some. That table supplies the V and J calls and clone size; D and trimming were determined from the DNA. In the table there are roughly 160,000 clones, about 85% of which are singletons. Material for sequencing was peripheral blood. The chain is built from TRBV27 and TRBJ1-5; 7 bases line up with TRBD1. This TCR derives from a man aged 35-49 years with acute or convalescent COVID-19. CDR3 sequence reads: CASSPTGYNNQPQHF. The DNA for the CDR3 is TGTGCCAGCAGTCCGACAGGGTATAACAATCAGCCCCAGCATTTT.